What follows are 26 T cell receptor beta chains derived from one specimen sequenced in a study of blood T cell repertoires in COVID-19. The repertoire was sequenced with immunoSEQ multiplex PCR; TCRdb's copy has only in-frame clones and lacks some. The sample holds 200,000 to 300,000 clones, about 87% seen once. Sequencing was performed on peripheral blood. Receptor source: a man aged 60 to 69 who had recovered from COVID-19.

The chain uses TRBV19 and TRBJ1-4; D remains unclear. Trimming shortened V by 6 bases and J by 0 bases, and 29 bases separated the two germline ends. This CDR3 region has 21 residues. The V gene's germline CDR1 is LNHDA and CDR2 SQIVND (reference sequence). CDR3 in amino acids: CASSLGSLQVRQFATNEKLFF. DNA of the CDR3: TGTGCCAGTAGCCTGGGGAGTCTCCAAGTCCGGCAGTTTGCAACTAATGAAAAACTGTTTTTT.

The V call is TRBV5-4, the J call TRBJ2-7; the match to TRBD2 covers 7 bases. Germline V gives CDR1 SGHNT, CDR2 YYREEE (reference sequence). Trimming removed 1 base from V and 1 base from J; junction bases left unmatched: 2. CDR3 size: 14 residues. The CDR3 nucleotides are TGTGCCAGCAGCTTGAGCGGGACTTCCTACGAGCAGTACTTC. Residues: CASSLSGTSYEQYF. The whole variable domain, remainder taken from reference TRBV5-4 and TRBJ2-7, is ETGVTQSPTHLIKTRGQQVTLRCSSQSGHNTVSWYQQALGQGPQFIFQYYREEENGRGNFPPRFSGLQFPNYSSELNVNALELDDSALYLCASSLSGTSYEQYFGPGTRLTVT.

The chain joins TRBV24-1 to TRBJ2-1, with 11 bases aligning to TRBD2. J was trimmed by 4 bases and V by 3 bases; bases with no gene match: 4. Per germline, CDR1 KGHDR and CDR2 SFDVKD. The CDR3 length is 16 residues. The CDR3 loop reads CATSDASGGTYNEQFF. The CDR3 nucleotides are TGTGCCACCAGTGATGCTAGCGGGGGGACATACAATGAGCAGTTCTTC.

The chain recombines TRBV5-5 with TRBJ2-3, with TRBD1 matching over 11 bases. The CDR3 sequence is 16 residues long. Germline CDR1 and CDR2: SGHKS and YYEKEE (reference sequence). Unmatched junction bases numbered 6, after V lost 4 bases and J lost 2 bases. Here the CDR3 reads CASSGDRGINTDTQYF. CDR3 DNA sequence: TGTGCCAGCAGCGGGGACAGGGGGATTAACACAGATACGCAGTATTTT.

The chain recombines TRBV5-1 with TRBJ2-7; 13 nucleotides agree with TRBD2. CDR3 length: 16 residues. CDR1 and CDR2 (germline): SGHRS, YFSETQ. The V segment lost 4 bases and the J segment 6 bases; nucleotides outside the gene matches: 10. The CDR3 DNA reads TGCGCCAGCAGCACCTCGACTAGCGGGGGGAGGGGCGAGCAGTACTTC. It codes for CASSTSTSGGRGEQYF.

Only one count was recorded for this clone. The V and J genes are TRBV5-4 and TRBJ1-2; possible D gene TRBD1, 5 bases. The CDR3 is made up of 15 amino acids. Germline-derived CDR1 and CDR2 are SGHNT and YYREEE (reference sequence). V was cut by 4 bases and J by 8 bases, with 21 bases left in between. CDR3 region: CASSPPPPGNRGYTF. CDR3 DNA sequence: TGTGCCAGCAGCCCACCCCCGCCAGGGAATCGCGGCTACACCTTC.

The CDR3 spells CASSYPLTGESTYEQYF. The CDR3 coding sequence is TGTGCCAGCAGTTACCCACTCACAGGGGAATCTACCTACGAGCAGTACTTC. The gene calls are TRBV6-2 or TRBV6-3 and TRBJ2-7; 7 positions agree with TRBD1. Looked up from germline, CDR1 is MNHEY and CDR2 is SVGEGT. The CDR3 sequence is 17 residues long. Trimming took 2 bases from V and 2 from J; bases not matched to a gene: 12.

This sequence joins TRBV10-3 and TRBJ2-1; TRBD1 matches at 7 bases. V lost 6 bases, J lost 3 bases, and 2 bases stayed unmatched. The CDR3 sequence is 13 residues long. Germline lookup yields CDR1 ENHRY and CDR2 SYGVKD. DNA of the CDR3: TGTGCCATCAGCGGGACAGTCTACAATGAGCAGTTCTTC. Translation gives CAISGTVYNEQFF.

The table lists this clone with a few counts. Other DNA sequences in this specimen translate into the identical CDR3. The rearrangement uses TRBV9 and TRBJ1-1; 8 positions agree with TRBD1. CDR1 is SGDLS and CDR2 is YYNGEE in the germline V gene. V dropped 3 bases and J dropped 4; count of bases not matched to a gene: 2. The CDR3 sequence is 13 residues long. CDR3 protein: CASSATGGTEAFF. CDR3 DNA sequence: TGTGCCAGCAGCGCTACAGGGGGCACTGAAGCTTTCTTT.

V usage is TRBV5-6 and J usage is TRBJ1-2; a weak D match, TRBD1 (5 bases). The CDR3 extends over 18 amino acids. Trimming removed 0 bases at V and 1 base at J, with 19 bases between. Germline loops: CDR1 SGHDT, CDR2 YYEEEE. The CDR3: CASSLGIGETEINYGYTF. DNA of the CDR3: TGTGCCAGCAGCTTGGGGATTGGTGAGACAGAGATTAACTATGGCTACACCTTC.

This chain uses TRBV9 with TRBJ1-5; TRBD1 matches at 7 bases. Germline V gene sequence: CDR1 SGDLS, CDR2 YYNGEE. The CDR3 has 14 residues. V trimming: 4 bases; J trimming: 5 bases; junction bases outside the gene matches: 6. As DNA, the CDR3 is TGTGCCAGCAGCCAGGGGGACAGTTATCAGCCCCAGCATTTT. It is translated as CASSQGDSYQPQHF.

Written as DNA, the CDR3 is TGTGCCAGCAGTTACGAGACTAGCGGACGCTACGAGCAGTACTTC. Protein sequence: CASSYETSGRYEQYF. V gene TRBV6-2 or TRBV6-3 combines with J gene TRBJ2-7, with 9 bases aligning to TRBD2. J gave up 3 bases and V 2 bases, and 5 bases lay outside the gene matches. This CDR3 has 15 amino acids. Germline loops: CDR1 MNHEY, CDR2 SVGEGT.

V and J are TRBV19 and TRBJ1-4; D is possibly TRBD1 (6 bases). V shed 5 bases and J shed 3 bases, with 10 bases lying between them. This CDR3 is 14 amino acids long. CDR1 is LNHDA, CDR2 SQIVND, per germline (reference sequence). CDR3 in amino acids: CASSFRQANEKLFF. In DNA form, the CDR3 reads TGTGCCAGTAGTTTCCGACAGGCTAATGAAAAACTGTTTTTT.

This chain joins TRBV30 and TRBJ2-5; possible D gene TRBD2, 6 bases. V was clipped by 0 bases and J by 6 bases, with 14 bases between them. The CDR3 runs 14 residues. Germline V gene lookup returns CDR1 GTSNPN and CDR2 SVGIG (reference sequence). CDR3 region: CAWSVRGTRQTQYF. DNA of the CDR3: TGTGCCTGGAGTGTACGGGGGACCCGACAGACCCAGTACTTC.

The CDR3 nucleotides read TGTGCCAGCAGCCTCTATTGGGGGGAAGAAGGGGCAGATACGCAGTATTTT. It is translated as CASSLYWGEEGADTQYF. The chain carries TRBV14 and TRBJ2-3; maybe TRBD2 (6 bases). Trimming cost V 4 bases and J 4 bases, with 21 bases left between them. CDR3 length: 17 amino acids. Germline CDR1 and CDR2: SGHDN and FVKESK.

The V call is TRBV6-2 or TRBV6-3, the J call TRBJ1-5, with 9 bases fitting TRBD1. This CDR3 comprises 16 residues. Germline trimming cut 2 bases from V and 7 bases from J; bases unmatched to any gene: 9. The germline CDR1 and CDR2 sequences are MNHEY and SVGEGT. The CDR3 loop reads CASSYPLQGASQPQHF. As DNA, the CDR3 is TGTGCCAGCAGTTACCCGTTACAGGGGGCTTCACAGCCCCAGCATTTT.

This chain uses TRBV24-1 with TRBJ2-2, with TRBD1 matching 8 bases. The V and J ends lost 5 bases and 0 bases, in that order; junction bases with no gene match: 1. The CDR3 has 15 residues. Germline-derived CDR1 and CDR2 are KGHDR and SFDVKD. The CDR3 loop is CATSVQGANTGELFF. For the CDR3, the DNA is TGTGCCACCAGTGTACAGGGGGCGAACACCGGGGAGCTGTTTTTT.

The genes are TRBV6-5 and TRBJ2-7, with a possible D match to TRBD2 (5 bases). Germline loops: CDR1 MNHEY, CDR2 SVGAGI. There are 13 residues in the CDR3. Between the trimmed V and J ends, which lost 10 bases and 7 bases, there was a span of 20 bases. The CDR3: CATLSRGHGEQYF. Here the CDR3 DNA reads TGTGCCACCTTATCCCGGGGTCACGGGGAGCAGTACTTC.

V and J are TRBV18 and TRBJ1-1; D not certain. The V gene's germline CDR1 is KGHSH and CDR2 LQKENI. Trimming pared 4 bases from V and 0 bases from J, leaving 6 bases between. The CDR3 has 13 residues. CDR3 sequence: CASSQAMNTEAFF. DNA of the CDR3: TGTGCCAGCTCACAAGCTATGAACACTGAAGCTTTCTTT. The full variable domain, its missing parts supplied by reference TRBV18 and TRBJ1-1, is NAGVMQNPRHLVRRRGQEARLRCSPMKGHSHVYWYRQLPEEGLKFMVYLQKENIIDESGMPKERFSAEFPKEGPSILRIQQVVRGDSAAYFCASSQAMNTEAFFGQGTRLTVV.

This clone was seen only a few times. The V and J genes are TRBV2 and TRBJ1-2; unclear D gene. The CDR3 has 14 amino acids. The germline CDR1 and CDR2 sequences are SNHLY and FYNNEI. Trimming took off 3 bases at V and 4 bases at J, with 12 bases between the two ends. The CDR3 here is CASSDLRVPYGYTF. The CDR3 region has the DNA TGTGCCAGCAGTGATTTAAGAGTGCCCTATGGCTACACCTTC.

The rearrangement uses TRBV7-2 and TRBJ1-6, with D possibly TRBD1 on 5 matching bases. V gave up 4 bases and J gave up 9 bases, with 10 bases separating them. This CDR3 is built from 13 residues. The germline CDR1 and CDR2 sequences are SGHTA and FQGNSA. For the CDR3, the DNA is TGTGCCAGCAGCTCCGGGGGGGGTTCACCCCTCCACTTT. Protein sequence: CASSSGGGSPLHF. Together with reference TRBV7-2 and TRBJ1-6, the CDR3 gives the full variable domain: GAGVSQSPSNKVTEKGKDVELRCDPISGHTALYWYRQSLGQGLEFLIYFQGNSAPDKSGLPSDRFSAERTGGSVSTLTIQRTQQEDSAVYLCASSSGGGSPLHFGNGTRLTVT.

This clone was counted between two and nine times. This chain uses TRBV10-2 with TRBJ1-2; D is undetermined. The germline CDR1 and CDR2 sequences are WSHSY and SAAADI. The CDR3 loop spans 14 amino acids. V gave up 0 bases and J gave up 5 bases, with 10 bases separating them. CDR3 sequence: CASSESGTLYGYTF. As DNA, the CDR3 is TGCGCCAGCAGTGAGTCGGGCACCTTGTATGGCTACACCTTC.

The chain joins TRBV30 to TRBJ1-1, with D uncertain. The CDR3 loop spans 12 amino acids. Germline V gives CDR1 GTSNPN, CDR2 SVGIG (reference sequence). The V end lost 2 bases, the J end lost 5 bases, and 9 bases lay between the germline ends. Written as DNA, the CDR3 is TGTGCCTGGAGTCCCCGGGTGACTGAAGCTTTCTTT. This gives the protein CAWSPRVTEAFF.

This clone is a singleton in its sample. The V and J genes are TRBV29-1 and TRBJ1-2; 9 bases match TRBD1. With 4 bases clipped from V and 8 bases from J, the junction kept 14 bases outside the gene matches. This CDR3 comprises 15 residues. Per the germline V gene, CDR1 is SQVTM and CDR2 is ANQGSEA. CDR3 region: CSVVPRQGESYGYTF. The CDR3 region has the DNA TGCAGCGTTGTCCCCCGACAGGGGGAAAGTTACGGCTACACCTTC.

There are a few counts of this clone. The V and J genes are TRBV5-1 and TRBJ1-5; no reliable D call. CDR1 and CDR2 from the germline V gene are SGHRS and YFSETQ. CDR3 length: 16 amino acids. With 0 bases removed from V and 0 bases from J, the gap between germline ends came to 10 bases. CDR3 sequence reads: CASSLEPGSSNQPQHF. CDR3 bases: TGCGCCAGCAGCTTGGAGCCGGGATCTAGCAATCAGCCCCAGCATTTT.

J is TRBJ1-3 and V is TRBV27; D perhaps matches TRBD1 (5 bases). The V end lost 3 bases, the J end lost 4 bases, and 10 bases lay between the germline ends. Germline V CDR1 and CDR2: MNHEY, SMNVEV (reference sequence). The CDR3 is 14 residues long. The CDR3 bases are TGTGCCAGCAGTTTCTCAGGGCTCGGAAACACCATATATTTT. This translates into CASSFSGLGNTIYF.